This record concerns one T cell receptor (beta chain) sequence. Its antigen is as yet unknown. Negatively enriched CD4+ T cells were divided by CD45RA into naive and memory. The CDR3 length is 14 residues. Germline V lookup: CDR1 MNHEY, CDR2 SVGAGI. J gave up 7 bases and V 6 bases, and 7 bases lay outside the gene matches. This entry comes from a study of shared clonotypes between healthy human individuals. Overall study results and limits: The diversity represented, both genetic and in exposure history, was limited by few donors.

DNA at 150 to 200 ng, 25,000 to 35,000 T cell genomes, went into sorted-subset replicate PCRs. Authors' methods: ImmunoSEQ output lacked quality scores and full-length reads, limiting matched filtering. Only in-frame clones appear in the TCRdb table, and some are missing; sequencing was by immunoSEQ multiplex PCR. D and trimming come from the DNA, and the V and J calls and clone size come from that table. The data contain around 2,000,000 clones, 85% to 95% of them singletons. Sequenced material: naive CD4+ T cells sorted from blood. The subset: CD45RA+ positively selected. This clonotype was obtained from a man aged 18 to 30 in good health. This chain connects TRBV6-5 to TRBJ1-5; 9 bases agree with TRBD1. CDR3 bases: TGTGCCAGCAGCCCAGGGACAGGGTGGCAGCCCCAGCATTTT. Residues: CASSPGTGWQPQHF.